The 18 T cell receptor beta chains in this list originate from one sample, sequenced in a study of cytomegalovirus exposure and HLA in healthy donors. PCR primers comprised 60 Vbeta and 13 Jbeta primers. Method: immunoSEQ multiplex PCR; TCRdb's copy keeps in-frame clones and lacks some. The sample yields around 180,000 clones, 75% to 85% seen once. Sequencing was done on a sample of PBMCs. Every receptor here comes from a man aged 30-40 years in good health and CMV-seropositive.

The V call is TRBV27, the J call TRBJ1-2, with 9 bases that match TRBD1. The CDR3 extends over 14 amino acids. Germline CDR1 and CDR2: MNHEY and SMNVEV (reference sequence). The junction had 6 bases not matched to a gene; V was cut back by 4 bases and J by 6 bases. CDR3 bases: TGTGCCAGCAGTTCCGGGACAGGGACGGATGGCTACACCTTC. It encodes CASSSGTGTDGYTF.

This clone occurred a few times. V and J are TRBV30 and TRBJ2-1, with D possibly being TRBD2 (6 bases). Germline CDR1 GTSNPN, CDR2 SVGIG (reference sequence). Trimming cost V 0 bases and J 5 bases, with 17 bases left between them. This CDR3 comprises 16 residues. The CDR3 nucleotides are TGTGCCTGGAGTGTTGGGGGAGGATTTTTACACAATGAGCAGTTCTTC. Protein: CAWSVGGGFLHNEQFF.

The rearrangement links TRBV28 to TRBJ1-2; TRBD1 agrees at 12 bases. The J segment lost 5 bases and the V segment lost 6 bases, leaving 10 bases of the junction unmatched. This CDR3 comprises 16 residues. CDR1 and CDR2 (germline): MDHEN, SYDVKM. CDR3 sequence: CASSSPGQGAPYGYTF. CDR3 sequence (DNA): TGTGCCAGCAGCTCCCCGGGACAGGGGGCCCCTTATGGCTACACCTTC.

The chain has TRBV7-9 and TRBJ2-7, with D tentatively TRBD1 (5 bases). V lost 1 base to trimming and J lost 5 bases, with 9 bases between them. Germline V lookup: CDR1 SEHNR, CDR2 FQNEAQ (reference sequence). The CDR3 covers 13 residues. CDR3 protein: CASSLGQLNEQYF. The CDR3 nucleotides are TGTGCCAGCAGCTTAGGACAGCTCAACGAGCAGTACTTC.

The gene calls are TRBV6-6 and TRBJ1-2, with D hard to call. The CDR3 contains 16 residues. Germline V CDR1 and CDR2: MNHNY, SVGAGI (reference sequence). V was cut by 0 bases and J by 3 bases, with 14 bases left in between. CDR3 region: CASSYSIHRPHYGYTF. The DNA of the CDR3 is TGTGCCAGCAGTTACTCGATACACAGACCCCACTATGGCTACACCTTC.

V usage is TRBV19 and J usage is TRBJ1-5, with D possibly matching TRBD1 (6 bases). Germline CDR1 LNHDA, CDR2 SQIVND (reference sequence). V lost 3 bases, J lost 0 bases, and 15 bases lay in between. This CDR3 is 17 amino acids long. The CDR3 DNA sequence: TGTGCCAGTAGTATGTCAGGACAGATTTATAGCAATCAGCCCCAGCATTTT. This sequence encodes CASSMSGQIYSNQPQHF.

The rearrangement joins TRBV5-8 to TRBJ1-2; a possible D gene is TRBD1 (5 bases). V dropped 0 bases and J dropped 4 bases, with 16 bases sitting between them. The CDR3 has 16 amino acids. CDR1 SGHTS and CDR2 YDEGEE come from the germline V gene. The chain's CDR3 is CASSLEPGRAGYGYTF. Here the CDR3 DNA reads TGTGCCAGCAGCTTGGAGCCAGGCAGGGCAGGCTATGGCTACACCTTC.

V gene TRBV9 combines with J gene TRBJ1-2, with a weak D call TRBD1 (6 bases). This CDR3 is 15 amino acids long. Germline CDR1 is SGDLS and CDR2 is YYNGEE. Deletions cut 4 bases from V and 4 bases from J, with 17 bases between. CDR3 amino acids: CASSTQRGGSYGYTF. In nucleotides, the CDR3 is TGTGCCAGCAGCACCCAGAGGGGGGGCTCCTATGGCTACACCTTC. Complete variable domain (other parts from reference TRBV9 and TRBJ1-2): DSGVTQTPKHLITATGQRVTLRCSPRSGDLSVYWYQQSLDQGLQFLIQYYNGEERAKGNILERFSAQQFPDLHSELNLSSLELGDSALYFCASSTQRGGSYGYTFGSGTRLTVV.

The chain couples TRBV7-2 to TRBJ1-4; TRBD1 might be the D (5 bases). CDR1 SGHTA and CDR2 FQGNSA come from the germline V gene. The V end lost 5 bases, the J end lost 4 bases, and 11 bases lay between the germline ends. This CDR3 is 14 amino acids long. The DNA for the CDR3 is TGTGCCAGCAGCCCGCGGGGCCATAATGAAAAACTGTTTTTT. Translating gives CASSPRGHNEKLFF.

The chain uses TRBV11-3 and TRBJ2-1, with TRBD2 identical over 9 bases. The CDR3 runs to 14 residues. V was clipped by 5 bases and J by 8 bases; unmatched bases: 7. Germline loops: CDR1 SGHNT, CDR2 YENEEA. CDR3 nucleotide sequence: TGTGCCAGCAGCAAGGGACTAGCTGACTATGAGCAGTTCTTC. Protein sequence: CASSKGLADYEQFF.

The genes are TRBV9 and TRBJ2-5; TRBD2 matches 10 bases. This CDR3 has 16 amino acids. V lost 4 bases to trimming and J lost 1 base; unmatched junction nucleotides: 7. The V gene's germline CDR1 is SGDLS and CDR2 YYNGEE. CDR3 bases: TGTGCCAGCAGCCGTACTAGCGGGGACCTCCAAGAGACCCAGTACTTC. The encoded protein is CASSRTSGDLQETQYF. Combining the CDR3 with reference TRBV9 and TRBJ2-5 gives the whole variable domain DSGVTQTPKHLITATGQRVTLRCSPRSGDLSVYWYQQSLDQGLQFLIQYYNGEERAKGNILERFSAQQFPDLHSELNLSSLELGDSALYFCASSRTSGDLQETQYFGPGTRLLVL.

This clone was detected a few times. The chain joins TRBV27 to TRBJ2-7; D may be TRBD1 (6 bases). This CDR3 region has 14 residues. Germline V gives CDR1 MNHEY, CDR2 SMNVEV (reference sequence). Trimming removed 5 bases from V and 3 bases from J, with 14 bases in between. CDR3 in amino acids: CASSLVSGHYEQYF. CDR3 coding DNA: TGTGCCAGCAGTCTCGTCTCGGGACACTACGAGCAGTACTTC.

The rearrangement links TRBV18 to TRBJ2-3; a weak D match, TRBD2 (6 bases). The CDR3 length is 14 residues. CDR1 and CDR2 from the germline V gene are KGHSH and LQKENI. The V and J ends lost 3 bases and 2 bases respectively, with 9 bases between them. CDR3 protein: CASSPEGNTDTQYF. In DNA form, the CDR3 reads TGTGCCAGCTCACCGGAGGGCAACACAGATACGCAGTATTTT.

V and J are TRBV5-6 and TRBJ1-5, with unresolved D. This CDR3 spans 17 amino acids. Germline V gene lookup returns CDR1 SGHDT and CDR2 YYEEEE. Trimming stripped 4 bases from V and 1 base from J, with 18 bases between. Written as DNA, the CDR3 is TGTGCCAGCAGCCTAACCGGTTGGAGGGAGAGCAATCAGCCCCAGCATTTT. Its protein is CASSLTGWRESNQPQHF.

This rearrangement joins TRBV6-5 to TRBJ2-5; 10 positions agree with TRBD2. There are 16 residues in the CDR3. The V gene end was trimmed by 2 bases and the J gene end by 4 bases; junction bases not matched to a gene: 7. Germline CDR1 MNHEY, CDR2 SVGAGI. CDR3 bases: TGTGCCAGCAGTTACCACGGACTAGCGGCTGGAGAGACCCAGTACTTC. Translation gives CASSYHGLAAGETQYF.

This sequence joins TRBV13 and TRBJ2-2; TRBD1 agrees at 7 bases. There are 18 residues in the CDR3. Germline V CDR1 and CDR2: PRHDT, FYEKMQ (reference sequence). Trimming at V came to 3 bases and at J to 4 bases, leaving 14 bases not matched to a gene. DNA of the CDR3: TGTGCCAGCAGCTTGGGGCAAGGGGGCGTCTTCCGCACCGGGGAGCTGTTTTTT. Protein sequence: CASSLGQGGVFRTGELFF.

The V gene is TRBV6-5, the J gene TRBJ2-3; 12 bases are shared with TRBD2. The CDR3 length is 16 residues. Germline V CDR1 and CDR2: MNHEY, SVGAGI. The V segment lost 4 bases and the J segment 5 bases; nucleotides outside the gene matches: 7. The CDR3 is CASSFLAGGRKDTQYF. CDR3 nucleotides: TGTGCCAGCAGTTTCCTAGCGGGGGGGCGTAAAGATACGCAGTATTTT.

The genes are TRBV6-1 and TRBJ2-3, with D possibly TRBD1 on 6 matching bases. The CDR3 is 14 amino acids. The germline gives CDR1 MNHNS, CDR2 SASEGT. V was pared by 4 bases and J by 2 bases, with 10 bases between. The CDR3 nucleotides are TGTGCCAGCAGTGGGACAGTCTACACAGATACGCAGTATTTT. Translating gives CASSGTVYTDTQYF.